The T cell receptor (beta chain) described here comes from a study of T cells in Graves' hyperthyroidism and ophthalmopathy. Graves' hyperthyroidism qualified as stable when ophthalmopathy did not progress within 18 months. About 10 ml fresh peripheral blood yielded the PBMCs. This clonotype was recorded at least ten times. What was amplified from RNA transcripts were TCR beta CDR3 regions. An initial round of RT-PCR targeting the TCR CDR3 relied on the HTBI primer set. TCRdb reprocessed the multiplex PCR reads via MiXCR and lists one record per CDR3 protein. Of hundreds of thousands of distinct CDR3 sequences in the sample, over 35% were seen once. The CDR3 totals 14 residues. Germline CDR1 and CDR2: LNHDA and SQIVND (reference sequence). V gave up 5 bases and J gave up 9 bases, with 19 bases separating them.

This chain connects TRBV19 to TRBJ1-2; D may be TRBD1 (6 bases). Sequences were obtained from blood. This sequence was found in a man aged 18-30 years with Graves' hyperthyroidism. CDR3 nucleotides: TGTGCCAGTAGTCCCGGGGGCAGAACTATTAGCTACACCTTC. It yields the protein CASSPGGRTISYTF.